This T cell receptor (beta chain) came from a study of T cells after yellow fever vaccination. Study observations and caveats: Abundant clonotypes from the bulk population could get into FACS-sorted repertoires as contaminants.

Trimming shortened V by 6 bases and J by 1 base, and 21 bases separated the two germline ends. Germline loops: CDR1 DFQATT, CDR2 SNEGSKA (reference sequence). CDR3 length: 16 residues. This clonotype was seen a handful of times. What it recognizes is unknown. TCRdb ran MiXCR on the 5' RACE reads and lists one entry per CDR3 protein. The sample has 500,000 to 650,000 distinct CDR3 sequences, less than 20% seen once. This chain joins TRBV20-1 and TRBJ1-1; the D is unclear. Sequencing was performed on PBMCs, taken 4 to 5 days after the first yellow fever vaccination. This clonotype was sampled from a man aged 18 to 29 who received the YFV17D yellow fever vaccine. The chain's CDR3 is CSAPPGEDSKNTEAFF. CDR3 DNA sequence: TGCAGTGCCCCTCCCGGGGAAGACTCTAAGAACACTGAAGCTTTCTTT.